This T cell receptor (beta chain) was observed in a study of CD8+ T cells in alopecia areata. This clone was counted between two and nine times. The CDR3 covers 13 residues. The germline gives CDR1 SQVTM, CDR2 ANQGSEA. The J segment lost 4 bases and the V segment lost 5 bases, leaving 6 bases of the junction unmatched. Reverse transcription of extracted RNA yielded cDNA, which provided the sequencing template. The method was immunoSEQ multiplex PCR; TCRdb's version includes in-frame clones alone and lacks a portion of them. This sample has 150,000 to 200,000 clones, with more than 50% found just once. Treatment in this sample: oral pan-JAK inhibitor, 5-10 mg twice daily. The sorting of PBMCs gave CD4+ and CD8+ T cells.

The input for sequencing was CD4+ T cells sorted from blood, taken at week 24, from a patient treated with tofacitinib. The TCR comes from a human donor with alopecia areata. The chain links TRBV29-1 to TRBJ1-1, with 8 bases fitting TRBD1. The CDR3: CSVQDRVLTEAFF. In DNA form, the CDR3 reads TGCAGCGTTCAGGACAGGGTTCTCACTGAAGCTTTCTTT.